This TCR beta chain was observed in a study of T-cell reconstitution after alpha-beta-depleted transplantation in children. Study outcomes and limitations: There were reportedly several hundred expanded graft clones from which alpha-beta T cells came about two months after transplant. Newly produced T cells mostly provided counts and TCRbeta diversity after one year, as hyperexpanded clones declined. Several patients had high TCRbeta diversity at day 60; it came from surviving recipient T cells and thymic progenitors.

This clonotype has only a few counts. As yet, its antigen is unknown. Unique molecular identifiers were incorporated when the TCRbeta library was constructed. TCRdb reprocessed the PCR reads with MiXCR, giving one entry per CDR3 protein. This sample has around 440,000 distinct CDR3 sequences, with roughly 17% found just once. Trimming pared 1 base from V and 2 bases from J, leaving 15 bases between. CDR3 length: 17 residues. Looked up from germline, CDR1 is LNHNV and CDR2 is YYDKDF (reference sequence). This clonotype was sampled from a boy less than two years old who had a stem cell transplant for Wiskott-Aldrich syndrome, so the T cells may come from the graft donor. Sample: PBMCs, mostly from graft donor cells, taken 360 days after TCRalphabeta/CD19-depleted stem cell transplant. The chain employs TRBV15 and TRBJ2-4; TRBD1 might be the D (6 bases). The chain's CDR3 is CATSRAAGVLTKNIQYF. CDR3 in DNA: TGTGCCACCAGCAGAGCCGCAGGGGTCTTGACCAAAAACATTCAGTACTTC.